Below, one TCR beta chain is given with its context. The data belong to a study of blood T cell repertoires in COVID-19. Assay used: immunoSEQ multiplex PCR; TCRdb lists only in-frame clones, some missing. This table has about 64,000 clones, approximately 86% appearing once. This receptor was taken from a man in his forties with acute or convalescent COVID-19. The sequenced material came from peripheral blood.

CDR3 coding DNA: TGTGCCAGCAGCTCTATCGACAGGTTTTATGGCTACACCTTC. Residues: CASSSIDRFYGYTF. This sequence joins TRBV28 and TRBJ1-2, with D possibly being TRBD1 (6 bases). CDR3 length equals 14 residues. Germline-derived CDR1 and CDR2 are MDHEN and SYDVKM. V was shortened by 6 bases and J by 5 bases, with 16 bases between the two germline ends.